This TCR beta chain is drawn from a study of metastatic and nonmetastatic thyroid tumors. Study information: Where malignant and benign thyroid patients were concerned, repertoires were compared across blood and tumor or nodule tissue.

Authors' data handling: What underpinned the distant-metastasis classifier for papillary thyroid cancer was the set of CDR3 differences across clinicopathological groups. TCRdb re-analyzed the PCR reads using MiXCR. What appears here as the V and J calls and clone size reflects TCRdb's work, not the paper's. The table includes approximately 35,000 clones, roughly 19% detected once. This clone came up many times. Treatment of any kind had been given to no patient before thyroid surgery. Trimming at V came to 3 bases and at J to 3 bases, leaving 7 bases not matched to a gene. This CDR3 comprises 16 residues. Germline V gene data show CDR1 as SGHNT and CDR2 as YYREEE (reference sequence).

This rearrangement joins TRBV5-4 to TRBJ2-1; TRBD1 aligns across 9 bases. What was sequenced was blood. This receptor was taken from a male donor with papillary thyroid cancer or a benign thyroid nodule (not recorded which). Some clones in this sample may be carry-over from other donors' samples. The CDR3 DNA reads TGTGCCAGCAGCTCCGGAGAGACAGGGGGCTACAATGAGCAGTTCTTC. Translated, it gives CASSSGETGGYNEQFF.